This entry concerns a single T cell receptor (beta chain). Its antigen is unknown. This sample was included in a study of T cell responses to AZD1222 COVID-19 vaccine. Regarding the study as a whole: At baseline, seropositivity was found in only a handful of AZD1222 recipients. It should be noted that donors were predominantly white British and more often female, and clonal diversity was possibly underestimated.

Sequencing was performed with immunoSEQ multiplex PCR; in TCRdb, only in-frame clones are kept and a portion is missing. Found here are around 150,000 clones, about 91% of them singletons; the top ten hold about 1.1%. The source was peripheral blood, collected 28 days after the second AZD1222 dose. This sequence was found in an adult who received the AZD1222 COVID-19 vaccine.

This CDR3 is CASSRRQGAVEAFF. The CDR3 region has the DNA TGTGCCAGCAGCCGACGTCAGGGGGCTGTTGAAGCTTTCTTT. This sequence joins TRBV27 and TRBJ1-1; 8 bases map to TRBD1. V lost 6 bases to trimming and J lost 7 bases; unmatched junction nucleotides: 10. The CDR3 has 14 residues. Germline CDR1 MNHEY, CDR2 SMNVEV (reference sequence).